These 20 T cell receptor beta chains were sequenced from one sample in a study of beta chain features in type 1 diabetes. Whole-study findings and limits: Type 1 diabetes patients had TCRB CDR3s that were shorter (moderately but significantly so) in all four CD4+ subsets.

Antigen specificity for these receptors is unknown. The isolated RNA, all of it, was reverse transcribed, so expressed TCRB transcripts were what got sequenced. Clones were read by immunoSEQ multiplex PCR, and TCRdb kept only the in-frame ones, dropping some. The sample shows some 52,000 clones, roughly 40% of them seen only once. The sequenced sample was Tregs from blood. The receptors were gathered from a man aged 25 to 45 with type 1 diabetes.

This clone was observed a handful of times. This rearrangement joins TRBV28 to TRBJ2-7, with D unclear. Trimming pared 2 bases from V and 5 bases from J, leaving 4 bases between. Germline V gene data show CDR1 as MDHEN and CDR2 as SYDVKM. The CDR3 runs to 11 residues. CDR3 loop: CASSLNNEQYF. The CDR3 DNA is TGTGCCAGCAGTTTAAACAACGAGCAGTACTTC.

The chain employs TRBV7-9 and TRBJ2-6; D remains unclear. V lost 5 bases to trimming and J lost 8 bases, with 4 bases between them. CDR1 SEHNR and CDR2 FQNEAQ come from the germline V gene (reference sequence). CDR3 length: 11 residues. Written as DNA, the CDR3 is TGTGCCAGCAGCCCCACCAACGTCCTGACTTTC. It yields the protein CASSPTNVLTF.

This clone has just a few counts. This chain uses TRBV6-1 with TRBJ1-6; no clear D gene. V dropped 3 bases and J dropped 7 bases, with 19 bases sitting between them. Per germline, CDR1 MNHNS and CDR2 SASEGT. The CDR3 is 17 amino acids. In DNA, the CDR3 is TGTGCCAGCAGTGAGGGTGCGGTTCGGGTGTGGAATTCACCCCTCCACTTT. Translating it yields CASSEGAVRVWNSPLHF.

Details on this clone: The sample carries other DNA sequences with the same CDR3. The chain has TRBV18 and TRBJ1-1, with D possibly being TRBD1 (6 bases). CDR3 size: 13 residues. CDR1 is KGHSH and CDR2 is LQKENI in the germline V gene. Trimming took 4 bases from V and 2 from J, leaving 8 bases between them. The DNA for the CDR3 is TGTGCCAGCTCACGGGACACTAACACTGAAGCTTTCTTT. As protein: CASSRDTNTEAFF.

The chain has TRBV7-9 and TRBJ2-3; 7 bases line up with TRBD2. The V segment lost 3 bases and the J segment 4 bases; nucleotides outside the gene matches: 7. Per germline, CDR1 SEHNR and CDR2 FQNEAQ (reference sequence). The CDR3 covers 15 residues. CDR3 sequence reads: CASSFLGGGPDTQYF. The CDR3 DNA reads TGTGCCAGCAGCTTCCTGGGGGGAGGGCCAGATACGCAGTATTTT.

The chain carries TRBV7-8 and TRBJ2-1, with 11 bases fitting TRBD2. CDR1 SGHVS and CDR2 FQNEAQ come from the germline V gene. The CDR3 contains 18 residues. V lost 0 bases and J lost 9; bases outside the gene matches: 13. CDR3 loop: CASSLAWRLAGGPGEQFF. The DNA of the CDR3 is TGTGCCAGCAGCTTAGCGTGGCGCTTAGCGGGAGGGCCAGGTGAGCAGTTCTTC. The full variable domain, with the rest looked up from reference TRBV7-8 and TRBJ2-1, is GAGVSQSPRYKVAKRGQDVALRCDPISGHVSLFWYQQALGQGPEFLTYFQNEAQLDKSGLPSDRFFAERPEGSVSTLKIQRTQQEDSAVYLCASSLAWRLAGGPGEQFFGPGTRLTVL.

The rearrangement links TRBV28 to TRBJ1-5; D unclear. This CDR3 comprises 12 residues. The germline V gene encodes CDR1 MDHEN and CDR2 SYDVKM. Between the trimmed V and J ends, which lost 3 bases and 5 bases, there was a span of 5 bases. Here the CDR3 reads CASSFIHQPQHF. CDR3 sequence (DNA): TGTGCCAGCAGTTTCATCCATCAGCCCCAGCATTTT.

The chain carries TRBV6-1 and TRBJ2-7, with D tentatively TRBD1 (6 bases). The V end lost 4 bases, the J end lost 1 base, and 17 bases lay between the germline ends. The germline V gene has CDR1 MNHNS and CDR2 SASEGT. The CDR3 extends over 16 amino acids. DNA of the CDR3: TGTGCCAGCAGTGGAGGAGGCAGGGGATCTTCCTACGAGCAGTACTTC. Its protein product is CASSGGGRGSSYEQYF.

The table lists this clone with a few counts. The chain combines TRBV7-9 with TRBJ1-5; D not resolved. The CDR3 has 14 amino acids. Germline V CDR1 and CDR2: SEHNR, FQNEAQ (reference sequence). V was clipped by 1 base and J by 10 bases, with 14 bases between them. Written as DNA, the CDR3 is TGTGCCAGCAGCTTAGGGACTCTTTTCGTACCCCAGCATTTT. Translated: CASSLGTLFVPQHF.

This clone was picked up a small number of times. CDR3 DNA sequence: TGTGCCAGCAGCTTTAGTTACAATCAGCCCCAGCATTTT. Translated: CASSFSYNQPQHF. The chain recombines TRBV7-9 with TRBJ1-5; D gene ambiguous. V was pared by 3 bases and J by 3 bases, with 6 bases between. The germline V gene encodes CDR1 SEHNR and CDR2 FQNEAQ (reference sequence). This CDR3 region has 13 residues.

The gene calls are TRBV12-5 and TRBJ2-3, with D tentatively TRBD1 (5 bases). The CDR3 sequence is 15 residues long. V shed 7 bases and J shed 2 bases, with 16 bases lying between them. Per germline, CDR1 LGHNT and CDR2 FRNRAP. Here the CDR3 reads CASATGQHSTDTQYF. CDR3 bases: TGTGCTAGTGCCACCGGACAACATTCCACAGATACGCAGTATTTT.

The chain is built from TRBV2 and TRBJ2-1, with TRBD1 as a possible D gene (6 bases). The V end lost 5 bases, the J end lost 4 bases, and 9 bases lay between the germline ends. The germline V gene encodes CDR1 SNHLY and CDR2 FYNNEI. The CDR3 spans 13 residues. CDR3 sequence reads: CASSSDRYNEQFF. For the CDR3, the DNA is TGTGCCAGCAGTTCTGACAGGTACAATGAGCAGTTCTTC.

The table lists this clone with a few counts. CDR3 coding DNA: TGTGCCAGCAGTTACTTTTCTACCGGGGAGCTGTTTTTT. This codes for CASSYFSTGELFF. The chain has TRBV6-5 and TRBJ2-2, with D hard to call. The CDR3 consists of 13 residues. V shed 1 base and J shed 5 bases, with 5 bases lying between them. Germline V lookup: CDR1 MNHEY, CDR2 SVGAGI.

The CDR3 nucleotides read TGTGCCAGCAGTTACTCGAAGTTTGGAGCAACCTACGAGCAGTACTTC. Translation: CASSYSKFGATYEQYF. This chain connects TRBV6-5 to TRBJ2-7; D call uncertain. Deletions cut 0 bases from V and 2 bases from J, with 14 bases between. The CDR3 length is 16 residues. CDR1 and CDR2 from the germline V gene are MNHEY and SVGAGI.

The V and J genes are TRBV28 and TRBJ2-7, with D perhaps matching TRBD2 (6 bases). V lost 5 bases to trimming and J lost 3 bases, with 17 bases between them. This CDR3 spans 15 amino acids. The germline V gene has CDR1 MDHEN and CDR2 SYDVKM. In nucleotides, the CDR3 is TGTGCCAGCAGTCCTCCTAGCGTGGAGTTCTACGAGCAGTACTTC. This sequence encodes CASSPPSVEFYEQYF.

In regard to this clone: The sample contains more than one DNA sequence encoding this CDR3. The chain uses TRBV6-6 and TRBJ2-7, with 8 bases identical to TRBD1. Per the germline V gene, CDR1 is MNHNY and CDR2 is SVGAGI (reference sequence). This CDR3 has 16 residues. V lost 0 bases, J lost 0 bases, and 4 bases stayed unmatched. The CDR3 sequence is CASSYSGTGDSYEQYF. The CDR3 coding sequence is TGTGCCAGCAGTTACTCCGGGACAGGAGACTCCTACGAGCAGTACTTC.

The chain employs TRBV5-1 and TRBJ2-2, with TRBD1 matching 7 bases. Germline V lookup: CDR1 SGHRS, CDR2 YFSETQ. CDR3 size: 16 residues. The V gene end was trimmed by 4 bases and the J gene end by 0 bases; junction bases not matched to a gene: 6. CDR3 bases: TGCGCCAGCAGCAAGGGACAGCAGACGAACACCGGGGAGCTGTTTTTT. Protein: CASSKGQQTNTGELFF.

This chain joins TRBV6-6 and TRBJ2-3; D perhaps matches TRBD1 (6 bases). Trimming removed 6 bases from V and 4 bases from J, with 8 bases in between. This CDR3 has 12 residues. The germline V gene encodes CDR1 MNHNY and CDR2 SVGAGI (reference sequence). This CDR3 reads CASRGGADTQYF. The CDR3 DNA sequence: TGTGCCAGCAGAGGGGGAGCAGATACGCAGTATTTT.

This clone was detected once. V and J are TRBV7-2 and TRBJ2-3; 11 positions agree with TRBD2. The CDR3 spans 15 residues. The germline CDR1 and CDR2 sequences are SGHTA and FQGNSA. Unmatched junction bases numbered 7, after V lost 5 bases and J lost 6 bases. CDR3 nucleotides: TGTGCCAGCAGCCTTAGCGGGAGGGGTGTGGATACGCAGTATTTT. Translated, it gives CASSLSGRGVDTQYF. The full variable domain, completed using reference TRBV7-2 and TRBJ2-3, is GAGVSQSPSNKVTEKGKDVELRCDPISGHTALYWYRQSLGQGLEFLIYFQGNSAPDKSGLPSDRFSAERTGGSVSTLTIQRTQQEDSAVYLCASSLSGRGVDTQYFGPGTRLTVL.

This clone was seen only a few times. The V call is TRBV6-6, the J call TRBJ2-7, with D perhaps TRBD1 (6 bases). Trimming pared 1 base from V and 7 bases from J, leaving 11 bases between. Germline lookup yields CDR1 MNHNY and CDR2 SVGAGI (reference sequence). The CDR3 has 13 amino acids. The CDR3 nucleotides read TGTGCCAGCAGTTACTATACAGGGTGGGAGCAGTACTTC. Translation: CASSYYTGWEQYF.